A selection of T cell receptor beta chains follows, all from one sample in a study of technical replicates of blood from several donors. Here immunoSEQ multiplex PCR was the method, and the copy in TCRdb shows in-frame clones only, minus some. Here the sample spans about 75,000 clones, 91% being singletons. Specimen: T cells isolated from PBMCs. The source is a human donor in good health. Some clones in this sample may be carry-over from other donors' samples. Each CDR3 is given with its conserved first and last residue. Each record gives: J gene, V gene, CDR3 protein.

TRBJ2-7,TRBV5-1,CASSLVGQTSYEQYF
TRBJ2-7,TRBV5-8,CASSIYSGGYEQYF
TRBJ2-2,TRBV2,CASSEEFLTGELFF
TRBJ2-5,TRBV27,CASSSLGQGDQETQYF
TRBJ1-2,TRBV7-9,CASSGFDRGYGYTF
TRBJ1-2,TRBV29-1,CSTNSEWGGNYGYTF
TRBJ1-3,TRBV7-9,CASSLTRSGNTIYF
TRBJ2-3,TRBV5-1,CASSPLGLAGGDTQYF
TRBJ2-5,TRBV28,CASSLPTGGVAKTQYF
TRBJ2-3,TRBV19,CASSGPTSGGQQYF
TRBJ2-3,TRBV7-6,CASRRTLGRLPDTQYF
TRBJ2-5,TRBV1,CTSSQVGFTSDGETQYF
TRBJ2-1,TRBV27,CASSFLLRDFYNEQFF
TRBJ2-4,TRBV11-2,CASRTPRGAGNIQYF
TRBJ2-7,TRBV15,CATSRDSAGGAREQYF
TRBJ2-2,TRBV2,CASSVRARLDRGGGRNTGELFF
TRBJ1-4,TRBV5-1,CASSLTGEELFF
TRBJ1-6,TRBV5-1,CASSFRGGDYNSPLHF
TRBJ2-7,TRBV2,CASVSGQEGTNLSYEQYF
TRBJ1-4,TRBV19,CASSAPGAIATNEKLFF
TRBJ1-6,TRBV9,CAGSSGENSPLHF
TRBJ2-3,TRBV5-1,CASSIDAGISDTQYF
TRBJ2-3,TRBV27,CASSLTGVLTSGVTDTQYF
TRBJ2-1,TRBV28,CASSPGTSGEWVNEQFF
.,TRBV27,CASSLASGRVYEQYF
TRBJ2-7,TRBV6-6,CASRGATSTYEQYF
TRBJ2-3,TRBV4-1,CASSQGWGDTDTQYF
TRBJ2-1,TRBV6-5,CASSHIGDEQFF
TRBJ1-1,TRBV5-4,CASSREGRRGTEAFF
TRBJ2-1,TRBV5-6,CASTYAGGLNEQFF
TRBJ2-1,TRBV7-2,CASSPSGRYNEQFF